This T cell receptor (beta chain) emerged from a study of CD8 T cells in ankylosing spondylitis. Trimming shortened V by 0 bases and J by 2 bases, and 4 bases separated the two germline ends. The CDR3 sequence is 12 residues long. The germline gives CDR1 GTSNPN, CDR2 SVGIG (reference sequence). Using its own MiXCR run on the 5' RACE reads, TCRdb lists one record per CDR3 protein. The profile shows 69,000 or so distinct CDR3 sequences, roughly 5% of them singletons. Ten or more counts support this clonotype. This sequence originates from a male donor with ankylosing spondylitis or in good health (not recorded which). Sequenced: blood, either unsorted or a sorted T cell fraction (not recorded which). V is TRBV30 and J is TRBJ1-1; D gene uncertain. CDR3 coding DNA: TGTGCCTGGAGTGTGGCAAACACTGAAGCTTTCTTT. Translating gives CAWSVANTEAFF.